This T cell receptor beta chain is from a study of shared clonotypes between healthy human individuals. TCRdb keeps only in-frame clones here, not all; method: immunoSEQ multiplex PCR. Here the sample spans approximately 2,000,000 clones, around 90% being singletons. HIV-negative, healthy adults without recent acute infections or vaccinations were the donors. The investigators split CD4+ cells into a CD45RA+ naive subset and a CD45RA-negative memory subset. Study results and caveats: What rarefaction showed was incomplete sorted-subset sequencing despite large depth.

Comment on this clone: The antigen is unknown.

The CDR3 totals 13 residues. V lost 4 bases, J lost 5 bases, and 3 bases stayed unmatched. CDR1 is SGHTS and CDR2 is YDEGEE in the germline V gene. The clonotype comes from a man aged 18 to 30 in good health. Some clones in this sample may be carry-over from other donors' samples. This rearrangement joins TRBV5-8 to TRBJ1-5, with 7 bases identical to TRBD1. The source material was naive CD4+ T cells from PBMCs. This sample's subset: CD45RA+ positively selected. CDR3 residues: CASSIRGDQPQHF. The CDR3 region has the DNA TGTGCCAGCAGCATCAGGGGGGATCAGCCCCAGCATTTT.